Below are 4 T cell receptor beta chains sequenced from a single sample in a study of shared clonotypes between healthy human individuals. Assay: immunoSEQ multiplex PCR; the TCRdb copy retains only in-frame clones and omits some. The sample contains some 2,100,000 clones, around 93% of which appear only once. Only CD45RO-negative cells positively selected for CCR7 counted as naive CD8 cells, so terminally differentiated effector memory CD45RA+ cells were excluded. Sequencing was carried out using naive CD8+ T cells from PBMCs. The receptor set was obtained from a man aged 18 to 30 in good health. Some clones in this sample may be carry-over from other donors' samples.

As to this clone: The same CDR3 is also encoded by other DNA sequences in this sample. The V and J genes are TRBV4-1 and TRBJ2-5, with D possibly TRBD2 on 6 matching bases. Trimming removed 1 base from V and 5 bases from J, with 11 bases in between. This CDR3 region has 14 residues. Per germline, CDR1 MGHRA and CDR2 YSYEKL. Here the CDR3 reads CASSQVGGSETQYF. CDR3 coding DNA: TGCGCCAGCAGCCAAGTTGGAGGGAGTGAGACCCAGTACTTC.

DNA of the CDR3: TGTGCCAGCAGCTTAAACGGCAGGCAAGAGACCCAGTACTTC. Translation: CASSLNGRQETQYF. This chain uses TRBV7-6 with TRBJ2-5; no clear D gene. Germline loops: CDR1 SGHVS, CDR2 FNYEAQ. The germline V and J ends were trimmed by 2 bases and 2 bases, with 9 bases remaining between them. The CDR3 totals 14 residues.

The V call is TRBV7-2, the J call TRBJ1-1; D might be TRBD1 (5 bases). Trimming stripped 6 bases from V and 2 bases from J, with 16 bases between. Germline values: CDR1 SGHTA, CDR2 FQGNSA. The CDR3 length is 15 residues. The CDR3 sequence is CASRPRRGGNTEAFF. CDR3 DNA: TGTGCCAGCAGGCCCCGCCGGGGGGGAAACACTGAAGCTTTCTTT.

The genes are TRBV6-1 and TRBJ1-1, with D unresolved. The CDR3 loop spans 16 amino acids. The germline V gene encodes CDR1 MNHNS and CDR2 SASEGT. V gave up 2 bases and J gave up 5 bases, with 18 bases separating them. Here the CDR3 reads CASSEHFSVGLTEAFF. CDR3 nucleotides: TGTGCCAGCAGTGAACACTTCTCAGTTGGGTTGACTGAAGCTTTCTTT.